This is a list of T cell receptor beta chains from one sample in a study of cytomegalovirus exposure and HLA in healthy donors. Libraries were prepared by immunoSEQ multiplex PCR; TCRdb keeps only in-frame clonotypes and omits some of them. The data show roughly 220,000 clones, more than 75% seen once. The sequenced sample consisted of PBMCs. The receptors were sampled from a woman between 40 and 50 years old in good health and CMV-seronegative. The CDR3 runs from the conserved cysteine through the conserved F or W. Fields, in order: V gene, D gene, J gene, clone size, CDR3 length, CDR3 protein, CDR3 DNA. The D gene is left open where the match is weak. Expanded clones get a size class; other rows say once, few or many, or leave the size out.

V: TRBV19; D: .; J: TRBJ2-1; size: .; length: 11; CDR3: CASSLGLWQFF; DNA: TGTGCCAGTAGTTTAGGACTATGGCAGTTCTTC
V: TRBV7-2; D: TRBD1; J: TRBJ2-7; size: .; length: 14; CDR3: CASSLDASRGEQYF; DNA: TGTGCCAGCAGCTTAGATGCGTCCAGGGGGGAGCAGTACTTC
V: TRBV15; D: .; J: TRBJ1-1; size: .; length: 15; CDR3: CATSRGTLAFAEAFF; DNA: TGTGCCACCAGCAGGGGGACTTTGGCATTCGCTGAAGCTTTCTTT
V: TRBV2; D: TRBD1; J: TRBJ2-2; size: few; length: 14; CDR3: CASREDRSTGELFF; DNA: TGTGCCAGCAGGGAGGACAGGTCCACCGGGGAGCTGTTTTTT
V: TRBV6-5; D: .; J: TRBJ1-2; size: .; length: 13; CDR3: CASSRDYSVGYTF; DNA: TGTGCCAGCAGCCGAGATTATTCGGTGGGCTACACCTTC
V: TRBV7-2; D: .; J: TRBJ2-7; size: .; length: 13; CDR3: CASSLGGGYEQYF; DNA: TGTGCCAGCAGCTTAGGAGGGGGCTACGAGCAGTACTTC
V: TRBV30; D: TRBD1; J: TRBJ1-2; size: .; length: 12; CDR3: CGRGQGAQGYTF; DNA: TGCGGGAGGGGACAGGGGGCGCAAGGCTACACCTTC
V: TRBV21-1; D: .; J: TRBJ2-7; size: .; length: 15; CDR3: CASSKFRDSPLEQYF; DNA: TGTGCCAGCAGCAAATTCCGGGACAGCCCCTTAGAGCAGTACTTC
V: TRBV19; D: .; J: TRBJ1-2; size: .; length: 14; CDR3: CASSMVVPPEGYTF; DNA: TGTGCCAGTAGTATGGTTGTGCCCCCCGAGGGCTACACCTTC
V: TRBV29-1; D: TRBD2; J: TRBJ2-5; size: .; length: 12; CDR3: CSVRTSAETQYF; DNA: TGCAGCGTCCGGACTAGTGCGGAGACCCAGTACTTC
V: TRBV9; D: TRBD1; J: TRBJ2-5; size: few; length: 13; CDR3: CASSVGQAETQYF; DNA: TGTGCCAGCAGCGTGGGACAGGCAGAGACCCAGTACTTC
V: TRBV7-9; D: .; J: TRBJ1-1; size: .; length: 16; CDR3: CASSLAVSKGRLEAFF; DNA: TGTGCCAGCAGCTTAGCGGTTTCGAAAGGGAGGTTGGAAGCTTTCTTT
V: TRBV27; D: .; J: TRBJ2-1; size: .; length: 16; CDR3: CASIKAGVGSYNEQFF; DNA: TGTGCCAGCATTAAGGCAGGGGTCGGATCCTACAATGAGCAGTTCTTC
V: TRBV4-1; D: TRBD2; J: TRBJ2-2; size: .; length: 16; CDR3: CASSQDVLAGGGELFF; DNA: TGCGCCAGCAGCCAAGACGTACTAGCGGGAGGCGGGGAGCTGTTTTTT
V: TRBV5-1; D: TRBD1; J: TRBJ1-2; size: .; length: 14; CDR3: CASSLEPTGYGYTF; DNA: TGCGCCAGCAGCTTGGAACCGACAGGGTATGGCTACACCTTC
V: TRBV19; D: TRBD1; J: TRBJ1-1; size: .; length: 16; CDR3: CASAVTPTGGGTEAFF; DNA: TGTGCCAGCGCCGTAACACCGACAGGGGGGGGTACTGAAGCTTTCTTT
V: TRBV5-4; D: TRBD2; J: TRBJ2-7; size: .; length: 16; CDR3: CASSSRSGSAPYEQYF; DNA: TGTGCCAGCAGTTCGAGAAGCGGGAGCGCGCCCTACGAGCAGTACTTC
V: TRBV28; D: .; J: TRBJ1-2; size: once; length: 20; CDR3: CASSSRTQDITKGNLYGYTF; DNA: TGTGCCAGCAGTTCACGAACACAGGACATCACCAAGGGGAACCTCTATGGCTACACCTTC
V: TRBV5-4; D: TRBD2; J: TRBJ2-1; size: once; length: 15; CDR3: CASSLDSGSRNEQFF; DNA: TGTGCCAGCAGCTTAGATAGCGGGAGTAGGAATGAGCAGTTCTTC
V: TRBV18; D: .; J: TRBJ2-1; size: .; length: 16; CDR3: CASSPPLGSSYNEQFF; DNA: TGTGCCAGCTCACCACCCTTGGGCAGTTCCTACAATGAGCAGTTCTTC
V: TRBV7-9; D: .; J: TRBJ1-1; size: .; length: 16; CDR3: CASSFTQGMRNTEAFF; DNA: TGTGCCAGCAGTTTCACCCAGGGTATGCGAAACACTGAAGCTTTCTTT
V: TRBV19; D: .; J: TRBJ1-2; size: once; length: 14; CDR3: CASSPRGGDYGYTF; DNA: TGTGCCAGTAGTCCCCGCGGCGGGGACTATGGCTACACCTTC
V: TRBV6-1; D: .; J: TRBJ1-2; size: few; length: 13; CDR3: CASSPVAGVGYTF; DNA: TGTGCCAGCAGTCCCGTGGCGGGGGTTGGCTACACCTTC
V: TRBV6-6; D: .; J: TRBJ1-5; size: .; length: 14; CDR3: CASSYYGDNQPQHF; DNA: TGTGCCAGCAGTTACTACGGGGACAATCAGCCCCAGCATTTT
V: TRBV6-5; D: TRBD1; J: TRBJ2-2; size: .; length: 13; CDR3: CASRLQGTGELFF; DNA: TGTGCCAGCAGACTACAGGGGACCGGGGAGCTGTTTTTT